One and the same sample provided the 6 T cell receptor beta chains below, sequenced in a study of spatial heterogeneity in lung cancer. Documented time point: sample taken at primary tumor resection. Findings of the study overall: Intratumoral expanded alpha and beta TCR counts were found to track tumor mutation counts.

Antigens for these TCRs are unknown. TCRdb re-analysed the 5' RACE reads in MiXCR, keeping a single row per CDR3 protein. Of around 10,000 distinct CDR3 sequences listed, 5% to 6.5% were seen once; the top ten hold 25% to 30%. The specimen comprised lung tumor tissue, sampled at surgery. The receptors here all came from a male donor with early-stage non-small cell lung cancer.

A few counts support this clonotype. This sequence joins TRBV20-1 and TRBJ1-4, with D maybe TRBD1 (5 bases). The CDR3 has 14 amino acids. Looked up from germline, CDR1 is DFQATT and CDR2 is SNEGSKA (reference sequence). The ends were cut back, 0 bases at V and 7 bases at J, with 12 bases in the middle. Here the CDR3 reads CSARDWQGTEKLFF. CDR3 coding DNA: TGCAGTGCTAGAGATTGGCAGGGAACTGAAAAACTGTTTTTT.

This clonotype was picked up many times. V and J are TRBV9 and TRBJ1-1, with D perhaps matching TRBD1 (5 bases). The CDR3 extends over 15 amino acids. The V gene's germline CDR1 is SGDLS and CDR2 YYNGEE. V was shortened by 2 bases and J by 4 bases, with 15 bases between the two germline ends. Here the CDR3 reads CASSVGTYGSTEAFF. The CDR3 coding sequence is TGTGCCAGCAGCGTCGGGACCTATGGGAGCACTGAAGCTTTCTTT.

This clonotype was counted many times. This rearrangement joins TRBV11-2 to TRBJ2-7, with 8 bases matching TRBD1. Germline values: CDR1 SGHAT, CDR2 FQNNGV. The CDR3 covers 14 residues. V gave up 1 base and J gave up 4 bases; unmatched junction bases: 3. DNA for the CDR3: TGTGCCAGCAGCTTAGGGACAGGGTTTTACGAGCAGTACTTC. It yields the protein CASSLGTGFYEQYF.

By frequency in the sample, this clonotype is medium-sized. This chain links TRBV5-5 with TRBJ1-2; 8 nucleotides match TRBD1. There are 17 residues in the CDR3. From germline, CDR1 is SGHKS and CDR2 YYEKEE (reference sequence). V dropped 0 bases and J dropped 0; count of bases not matched to a gene: 7. The CDR3 nucleotides are TGTGCCAGCAGCTTGGTGGCAGGGGGCCTATCTAACTATGGCTACACCTTC. Translating gives CASSLVAGGLSNYGYTF.

The chain uses TRBV4-1 and TRBJ2-7, with TRBD2 as a possible D gene (6 bases). CDR1 and CDR2 from the germline V gene are MGHRA and YSYEKL. V lost 1 base and J lost 0, with 16 bases in between. CDR3 length: 17 amino acids. CDR3 residues: CASSQGDPRGISYEQYF. The CDR3 nucleotides are TGCGCCAGCAGCCAAGGGGACCCCCGCGGGATCTCCTACGAGCAGTACTTC.

Only a few counts were recorded for this clonotype. This chain uses TRBV30 with TRBJ2-7, with D unresolved. Germline V CDR1 and CDR2: GTSNPN, SVGIG (reference sequence). The V end lost 1 base, the J end lost 3 bases, and 7 bases lay between the germline ends. This CDR3 spans 12 amino acids. For the CDR3, the DNA is TGTGCCTGGAGTGGGGGAAACTACGAGCAGTACTTC. This codes for CAWSGGNYEQYF.